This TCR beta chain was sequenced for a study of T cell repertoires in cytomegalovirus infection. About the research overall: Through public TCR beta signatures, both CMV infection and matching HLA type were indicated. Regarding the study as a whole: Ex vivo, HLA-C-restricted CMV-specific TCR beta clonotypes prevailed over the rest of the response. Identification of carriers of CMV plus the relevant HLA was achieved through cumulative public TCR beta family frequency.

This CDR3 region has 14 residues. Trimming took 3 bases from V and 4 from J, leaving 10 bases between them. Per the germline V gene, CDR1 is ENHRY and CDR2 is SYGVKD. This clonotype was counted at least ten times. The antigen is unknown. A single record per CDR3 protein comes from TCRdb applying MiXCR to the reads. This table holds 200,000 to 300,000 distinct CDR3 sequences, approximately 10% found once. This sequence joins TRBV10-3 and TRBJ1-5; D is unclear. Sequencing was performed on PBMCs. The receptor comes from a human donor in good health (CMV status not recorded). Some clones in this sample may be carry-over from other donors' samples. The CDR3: CAISERQENQPQHF. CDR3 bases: TGTGCCATCAGTGAAAGGCAGGAGAATCAGCCCCAGCATTTT.